This passage covers 27 T cell receptor beta chains from one sample sequenced in a study of B cell selection in AIRE deficiency. The sorted conventional CD4 T cells were gated as CD4+CD127+. Measured with immunoSEQ multiplex PCR; TCRdb has only the in-frame clones, and not every one. In the table there are about 23,000 clones, 95% to 98% of which are singletons. The sequenced sample consisted of conventional CD4+ T cells sorted from PBMCs. All receptors derive from a human donor with AIRE deficiency.

The V call is TRBV4-3, the J call TRBJ1-2, with D possibly matching TRBD1 (5 bases). Germline V CDR1 and CDR2: LGHNA, YSLEER. Trimming stripped 4 bases from V and 4 bases from J, with 25 bases between. The CDR3 extends over 18 amino acids. DNA for the CDR3: TGCGCCAGCAGCCTATCAGCGGGGCAGACCATAGGAGGCTATGGCTACACCTTC. Its protein is CASSLSAGQTIGGYGYTF.

This chain joins TRBV11-2 and TRBJ2-7; D call uncertain. Per the germline V gene, CDR1 is SGHAT and CDR2 is FQNNGV. The CDR3 is 15 residues long. V shed 5 bases and J shed 3 bases, with 17 bases lying between them. CDR3 bases: TGTGCCAGCAGCCGTTACTGGGGTACGGACTACGAGCAGTACTTC. Translating gives CASSRYWGTDYEQYF.

This sequence joins TRBV28 and TRBJ2-1, with TRBD2 matching 12 bases. The CDR3 spans 16 residues. Trimming at V came to 5 bases and at J to 6 bases, leaving 8 bases not matched to a gene. Germline V gives CDR1 MDHEN, CDR2 SYDVKM. The CDR3 sequence: CASSPGTTSGGNEQFF. The CDR3 DNA sequence: TGTGCCAGCAGTCCCGGGACGACTAGCGGGGGCAATGAGCAGTTCTTC.

This CDR3 reads CASSAQGLKNTGELFF. The CDR3 DNA reads TGTGCCAGCAGCGCCCAGGGGCTGAAGAACACCGGGGAGCTGTTTTTT. The chain links TRBV2 to TRBJ2-2, with a possible D match to TRBD1 (6 bases). V lost 6 bases and J 1 base, leaving 15 bases between the germline ends. CDR1 is SNHLY and CDR2 is FYNNEI in the germline V gene. The CDR3 loop spans 16 amino acids. Combining the CDR3 with reference TRBV2 and TRBJ2-2 gives the whole variable domain EPEVTQTPSHQVTQMGQEVILRCVPISNHLYFYWYRQILGQKVEFLVSFYNNEISEKSEIFDDQFSVERPDGSNFTLKIRSTKLEDSAMYFCASSAQGLKNTGELFFGEGSRLTVL.

The chain is built from TRBV27 and TRBJ1-5; 12 nucleotides match TRBD1. Losses at the gene ends were 2 bases for V and 0 bases for J; bases not matched to a gene: 8. The CDR3 extends over 19 amino acids. CDR1 is MNHEY, CDR2 SMNVEV, per germline (reference sequence). The CDR3 loop is CASSLEGTGGPYSNQPQHF. CDR3 DNA sequence: TGTGCCAGCAGTTTAGAAGGGACAGGGGGCCCTTATAGCAATCAGCCCCAGCATTTT.

The chain joins TRBV30 to TRBJ2-3, with D perhaps TRBD1 (6 bases). Germline V gene sequence: CDR1 GTSNPN, CDR2 SVGIG (reference sequence). Trimming removed 3 bases at V and 1 base at J, with 11 bases between. The CDR3 loop spans 14 amino acids. The CDR3 protein is CAWSRQARTDTQYF. CDR3 nucleotides: TGTGCCTGGAGCAGACAGGCACGCACAGATACGCAGTATTTT.

The chain couples TRBV7-8 to TRBJ1-1; D unresolved. CDR3 length equals 13 residues. V lost 6 bases to trimming and J lost 3 bases, with 11 bases between them. From germline, CDR1 is SGHVS and CDR2 FQNEAQ. The CDR3 sequence: CASSPFRDTEAFF. CDR3 bases: TGTGCCAGCAGTCCCTTCCGGGACACTGAAGCTTTCTTT.

The chain joins TRBV28 to TRBJ2-3; the D gene is possibly TRBD2 (5 bases). Trimming took 6 bases from V and 4 from J, leaving 17 bases between them. Germline CDR1 MDHEN, CDR2 SYDVKM. CDR3 length: 15 amino acids. CDR3 sequence (DNA): TGTGCCAGCAGCCCAAGCGGAGTCGGTTCAGATACGCAGTATTTT. Translating gives CASSPSGVGSDTQYF.

The chain is built from TRBV11-3 and TRBJ2-3; D ambiguous. In germline, CDR1 is SGHNT, CDR2 YENEEA. Trimming pared 6 bases from V and 0 bases from J, leaving 16 bases between. The CDR3 has 16 amino acids. The CDR3: CASRINLVSSTDTQYF. CDR3 nucleotides: TGTGCCAGCAGAATAAATCTAGTCTCCAGCACAGATACGCAGTATTTT.

V gene TRBV5-1 combines with J gene TRBJ2-7; D tentatively reads TRBD1 or TRBD2 (6 bases each). In germline, CDR1 is SGHRS, CDR2 YFSETQ. The CDR3 is made up of 17 amino acids. The V and J ends lost 0 bases and 4 bases respectively, with 20 bases between them. CDR3 protein: CASSLVGGRAPIYEQYF. CDR3 bases: TGCGCCAGCAGCTTGGTCGGGGGCAGGGCGCCCATATACGAGCAGTACTTC. The variable domain in full, completed from reference TRBV5-1 and TRBJ2-7, reads KAGVTQTPRYLIKTRGQQVTLSCSPISGHRSVSWYQQTPGQGLQFLFEYFSETQRNKGNFPGRFSGRQFSNSRSEMNVSTLELGDSALYLCASSLVGGRAPIYEQYFGPGTRLTVT.

CDR3 loop: CASSKPGAGSGANVLTF. CDR3 in DNA: TGCGCCAGCAGCAAACCAGGGGCTGGTTCTGGGGCCAACGTCCTGACTTTC. The rearrangement links TRBV5-1 to TRBJ2-6; possible D gene TRBD1, 6 bases. The CDR3 is 17 residues long. Germline V lookup: CDR1 SGHRS, CDR2 YFSETQ. V dropped 4 bases and J dropped 1 base, with 15 bases sitting between them. Combining the CDR3 with reference TRBV5-1 and TRBJ2-6 gives the whole variable domain KAGVTQTPRYLIKTRGQQVTLSCSPISGHRSVSWYQQTPGQGLQFLFEYFSETQRNKGNFPGRFSGRQFSNSRSEMNVSTLELGDSALYLCASSKPGAGSGANVLTFGAGSRLTVL.

This chain joins TRBV28 and TRBJ1-4; D is possibly TRBD1 (5 bases). The germline CDR1 and CDR2 sequences are MDHEN and SYDVKM. With 4 bases removed from V and 7 bases from J, the gap between germline ends came to 13 bases. The CDR3 totals 14 residues. CDR3 amino acids: CASSSGGMSEKLFF. The CDR3 coding sequence is TGTGCCAGCAGTTCGGGGGGAATGAGTGAAAAACTGTTTTTT.

This rearrangement joins TRBV6-5 to TRBJ1-2, with D unclear. The CDR3 spans 13 residues. The V gene lost 7 bases and the J gene lost 3 bases, with 12 bases spanning the gap. From germline, CDR1 is MNHEY and CDR2 SVGAGI. The DNA for the CDR3 is TGTGCCAGCACCCCGGACGGGTACTATGGCTACACCTTC. Translation: CASTPDGYYGYTF.

The rearrangement uses TRBV5-1 and TRBJ1-4; D remains ambiguous. The V end was cut by 1 base, the J end by 8 bases, with 15 bases between. CDR1 is SGHRS and CDR2 is YFSETQ in the germline V gene. The CDR3 length is 15 residues. CDR3 in DNA: TGCGCCAGCAGCTTGTCTGCGGACCTCCGGGAAAAACTGTTTTTT. Encoded protein: CASSLSADLREKLFF.

The gene calls are TRBV29-1 and TRBJ2-5; 7 bases are a match to TRBD1. CDR3 length: 15 residues. V shed 7 bases and J 1 base; nucleotides not matched to a gene: 12. Germline loops: CDR1 SQVTM, CDR2 ANQGSEA. The CDR3 coding sequence is TGCAGCGCACGATTCCCGACAGGGCCCCAAGAGACCCAGTACTTC. Translated: CSARFPTGPQETQYF. Full variable domain (missing parts from reference TRBV29-1 and TRBJ2-5): SAVISQKPSRDICQRGTSLTIQCQVDSQVTMMFWYRQQPGQSLTLIATANQGSEATYESGFVIDKFPISRPNLTFSTLTVSNMSPEDSSIYLCSARFPTGPQETQYFGPGTRLLVL.

This rearrangement joins TRBV5-1 to TRBJ2-6; D is possibly TRBD1 or TRBD2 (5 bases each). Germline CDR1 reads SGHRS; CDR2 reads YFSETQ. V shed 2 bases and J shed 1 base, with 7 bases lying between them. This CDR3 has 15 amino acids. The CDR3 sequence is CASSLEGSGANVLTF. DNA for the CDR3: TGCGCCAGCAGCTTAGAGGGGTCTGGGGCCAACGTCCTGACTTTC. The whole variable domain, remainder taken from reference TRBV5-1 and TRBJ2-6, is KAGVTQTPRYLIKTRGQQVTLSCSPISGHRSVSWYQQTPGQGLQFLFEYFSETQRNKGNFPGRFSGRQFSNSRSEMNVSTLELGDSALYLCASSLEGSGANVLTFGAGSRLTVL.

This chain connects TRBV5-1 to TRBJ2-3; D is uncertain. Germline assignment: CDR1 SGHRS and CDR2 YFSETQ. V was cut by 6 bases and J by 4 bases, with 15 bases left in between. The CDR3 sequence is 14 residues long. CDR3 DNA: TGCGCCAGCACCTTCTCGACCTTGGCAGATACGCAGTATTTT. It is translated as CASTFSTLADTQYF.

This CDR3 is CASSQDRTSGRAVYEQYF. The CDR3 DNA sequence: TGTGCCAGCAGCCAAGATCGGACTAGCGGGAGGGCCGTCTACGAGCAGTACTTC. This chain links TRBV14 with TRBJ2-7; 15 nucleotides agree with TRBD2. The CDR3 extends over 18 amino acids. J lost 3 bases, V lost 0 bases, and 6 bases had no gene match. Germline loops: CDR1 SGHDN, CDR2 FVKESK.

The chain combines TRBV11-3 with TRBJ2-7, with 12 bases aligning to TRBD2. Germline assignment: CDR1 SGHNT and CDR2 YENEEA. After removal of 5 bases from V and 5 bases from J, the junction contained 7 bases not matched to a gene. The CDR3 sequence is 15 residues long. The chain's CDR3 is CASSATSGRLNEQYF. The CDR3 DNA follows: TGTGCCAGCAGCGCGACTAGCGGGAGACTTAACGAGCAGTACTTC. The entire variable domain, with the rest obtained from reference TRBV11-3 and TRBJ2-7, is as follows: EAGVVQSPRYKIIEKKQPVAFWCNPISGHNTLYWYLQNLGQGPELLIRYENEEAVDDSQLPKDRFSAERLKGVDSTLKIQPAELGDSAVYLCASSATSGRLNEQYFGPGTRLTVT.

CDR3 in DNA: TGTGCCAGCTCCCCCCAAGGACAGGGGATCGGCGAGCAGTACTTC. As protein: CASSPQGQGIGEQYF. This sequence joins TRBV18 and TRBJ2-7; TRBD1 agrees at 9 bases. The germline gives CDR1 KGHSH, CDR2 LQKENI. The V segment lost 6 bases and the J segment 6 bases; nucleotides outside the gene matches: 12. The CDR3 spans 15 residues.

V usage is TRBV4-1 and J usage is TRBJ2-1; possibly TRBD1 or TRBD2 for D (5 bases each). This CDR3 is 14 amino acids long. The V gene's germline CDR1 is MGHRA and CDR2 YSYEKL. The V end lost 0 bases, the J end lost 4 bases, and 7 bases lay between the germline ends. CDR3 residues: CASSQEGPYNEQFF. DNA of the CDR3: TGCGCCAGCAGCCAAGAGGGACCATACAATGAGCAGTTCTTC.

The J gene is TRBJ2-1, the V gene TRBV2; 7 positions agree with TRBD1. The J segment lost 10 bases and the V segment lost 7 bases, leaving 7 bases of the junction unmatched. CDR3 length: 12 residues. Germline CDR1 SNHLY, CDR2 FYNNEI. Here the CDR3 reads CASIPRGREQFF. The CDR3 region has the DNA TGTGCCAGCATCCCCAGGGGGAGAGAGCAGTTCTTC.

V is TRBV7-2 and J is TRBJ2-2; D is unresolved. The V gene lost 6 bases and the J gene lost 1 base, with 15 bases spanning the gap. The CDR3 runs 16 residues. Germline-derived CDR1 and CDR2 are SGHTA and FQGNSA. CDR3 coding DNA: TGTGCCAGCAGTCCCTCCGGGCCCAGGAACACCGGGGAGCTGTTTTTT. Encoded protein: CASSPSGPRNTGELFF.

V and J are TRBV6-1 and TRBJ2-1; TRBD2 might be the D (7 bases). This CDR3 spans 12 amino acids. Germline V CDR1 and CDR2: MNHNS, SASEGT. The ends were cut back, 4 bases at V and 9 bases at J, with 10 bases in the middle. The CDR3 DNA is TGTGCCAGCAGTGGAAGGGGGGGTGAGCAGTTCTTC. This encodes CASSGRGGEQFF.

The chain uses TRBV9 and TRBJ1-5; D not certain. V was trimmed by 3 bases and J by 0 bases, leaving 4 bases between them. Germline V gene data show CDR1 as SGDLS and CDR2 as YYNGEE. This CDR3 contains 13 residues. The CDR3 loop is CASSERSNQPQHF. CDR3 bases: TGTGCCAGCAGCGAACGTAGCAATCAGCCCCAGCATTTT.

The V call is TRBV28, the J call TRBJ1-6, with a possible D match to TRBD1 (5 bases). The CDR3 has 13 residues. From germline, CDR1 is MDHEN and CDR2 SYDVKM. Trimming cost V 5 bases and J 7 bases, with 9 bases left between them. The CDR3 spells CASSPGWNSPLHF. As DNA, the CDR3 is TGTGCCAGCAGTCCAGGGTGGAATTCACCCCTCCACTTT.

V is TRBV7-9 and J is TRBJ1-2, with D possibly matching TRBD1 (5 bases). The CDR3 consists of 13 residues. With 5 bases removed from V and 8 bases from J, the gap between germline ends came to 15 bases. Germline V gives CDR1 SEHNR, CDR2 FQNEAQ (reference sequence). CDR3 sequence reads: CASSPGGPGGYTF. CDR3 coding DNA: TGTGCCAGCAGCCCTGGGGGTCCGGGCGGCTACACCTTC. Full variable domain (outside the CDR3, taken from reference TRBV7-9 and TRBJ1-2): DTGVSQNPRHKITKRGQNVTFRCDPISEHNRLYWYRQTLGQGPEFLTYFQNEAQLEKSRLLSDRFSAERPKGSFSTLEIQRTEQGDSAMYLCASSPGGPGGYTFGSGTRLTVV.